The subject of this entry is one TCR beta chain. These data come from a study of OX40 agonist ivuxolimab in advanced cancers. About the study: Dose-escalation subjects each had hepatocellular carcinoma, melanoma, renal cell or head and neck cancer.

The protocol was immunoSEQ multiplex PCR, while the TCRdb copy is restricted to in-frame clones and leaves out a portion. The sample consists of 60,000 to 75,000 clones, about four fifths of them appearing once. The CDR3 spans 15 residues. With 6 bases clipped from V and 4 bases from J, the junction kept 7 bases outside the gene matches. The germline CDR1 and CDR2 sequences are SGHAT and FQNNGV. The chain has TRBV11-2 and TRBJ1-5; 9 nucleotides line up with TRBD1. This clonotype was obtained from an adult with an advanced solid tumor such as melanoma, head and neck, liver or kidney cancer. The material was CD4+ or CD8+ T cells sorted from blood, obtained in a trial of the OX40 agonist ivuxolimab. The CDR3 loop is CASRLDRGVNQPQHF. The CDR3 bases are TGTGCCAGCAGACTTGACAGGGGGGTAAATCAGCCCCAGCATTTT.